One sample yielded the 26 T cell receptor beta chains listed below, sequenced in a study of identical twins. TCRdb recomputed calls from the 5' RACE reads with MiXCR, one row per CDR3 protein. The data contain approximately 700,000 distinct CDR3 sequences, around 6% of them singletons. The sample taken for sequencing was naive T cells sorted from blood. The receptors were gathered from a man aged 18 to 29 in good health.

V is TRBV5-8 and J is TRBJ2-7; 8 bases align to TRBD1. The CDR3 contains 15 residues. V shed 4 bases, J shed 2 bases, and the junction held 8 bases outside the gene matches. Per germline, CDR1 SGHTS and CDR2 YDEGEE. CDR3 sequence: CASSRVDRVTYEQYV. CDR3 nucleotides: TGTGCCAGCAGCCGGGTGGACAGGGTAACCTACGAGCAGTACGTC.

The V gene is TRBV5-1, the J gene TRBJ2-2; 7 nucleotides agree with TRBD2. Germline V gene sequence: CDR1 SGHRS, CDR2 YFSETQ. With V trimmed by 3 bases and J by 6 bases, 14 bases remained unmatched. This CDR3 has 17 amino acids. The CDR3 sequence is CASSSGQEGRVSGELFF. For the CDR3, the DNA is TGCGCCAGCAGCTCCGGCCAGGAAGGGAGGGTCTCCGGGGAGCTGTTTTTT.

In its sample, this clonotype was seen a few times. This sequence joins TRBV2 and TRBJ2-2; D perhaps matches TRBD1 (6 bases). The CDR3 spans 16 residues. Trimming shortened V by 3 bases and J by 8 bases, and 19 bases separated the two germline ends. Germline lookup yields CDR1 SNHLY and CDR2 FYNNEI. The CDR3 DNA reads TGTGCCAGCAGTGATGCAGGGGCTTTCTTAGGAGGGGAGCTGTTTTTT. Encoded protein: CASSDAGAFLGGELFF.

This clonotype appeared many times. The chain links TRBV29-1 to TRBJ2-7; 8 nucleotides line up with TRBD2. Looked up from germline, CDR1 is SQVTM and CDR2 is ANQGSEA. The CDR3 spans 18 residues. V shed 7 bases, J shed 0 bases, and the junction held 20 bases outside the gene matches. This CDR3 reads CSARSGASGFRSSYEQYF. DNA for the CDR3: TGCAGCGCCAGATCGGGGGCTAGCGGGTTCCGTAGCTCCTACGAGCAGTACTTC.

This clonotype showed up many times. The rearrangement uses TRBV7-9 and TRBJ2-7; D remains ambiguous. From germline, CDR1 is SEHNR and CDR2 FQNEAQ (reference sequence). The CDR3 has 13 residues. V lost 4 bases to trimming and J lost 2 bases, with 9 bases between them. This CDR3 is CASSYLGPYEQYV. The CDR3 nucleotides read TGTGCCAGCAGCTACCTAGGTCCCTACGAGCAGTACGTC.

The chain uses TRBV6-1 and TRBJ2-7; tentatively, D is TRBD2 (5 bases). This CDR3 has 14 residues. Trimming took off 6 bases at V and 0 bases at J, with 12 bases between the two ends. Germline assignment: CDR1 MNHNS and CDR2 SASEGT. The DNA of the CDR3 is TGTGCCAGCAGCCTAGCTCGGAGCTCCTACGAGCAGTACGTC. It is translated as CASSLARSSYEQYV.

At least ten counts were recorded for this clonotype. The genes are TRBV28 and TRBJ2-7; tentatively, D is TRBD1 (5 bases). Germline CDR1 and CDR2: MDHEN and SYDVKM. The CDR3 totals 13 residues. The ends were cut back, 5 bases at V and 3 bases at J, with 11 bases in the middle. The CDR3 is CASSKTGLYEQYF. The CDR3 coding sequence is TGTGCCAGCAGTAAAACAGGCCTCTACGAGCAGTACTTC.

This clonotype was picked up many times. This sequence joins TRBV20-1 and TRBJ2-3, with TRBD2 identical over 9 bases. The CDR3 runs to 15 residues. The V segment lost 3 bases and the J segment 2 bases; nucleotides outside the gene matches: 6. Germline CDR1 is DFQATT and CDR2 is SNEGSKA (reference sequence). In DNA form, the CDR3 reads TGCAGTGCTAGCGCGGGAGGGATTTACACAGATACGCAGTATTTT. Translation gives CSASAGGIYTDTQYF.

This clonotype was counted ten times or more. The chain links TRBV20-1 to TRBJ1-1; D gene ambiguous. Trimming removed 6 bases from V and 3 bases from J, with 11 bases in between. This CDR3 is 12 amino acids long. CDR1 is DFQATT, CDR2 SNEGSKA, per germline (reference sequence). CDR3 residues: CSATISYTEAFF. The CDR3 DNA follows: TGCAGTGCGACAATATCCTACACTGAAGCTTTCTTT.

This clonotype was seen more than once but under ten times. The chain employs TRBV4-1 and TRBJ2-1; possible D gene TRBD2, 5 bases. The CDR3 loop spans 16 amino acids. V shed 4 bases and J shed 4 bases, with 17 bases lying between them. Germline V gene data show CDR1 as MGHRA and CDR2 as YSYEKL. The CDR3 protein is CASSLLRDEFYNEQFF. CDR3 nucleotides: TGCGCCAGCAGCCTGCTTCGGGATGAGTTTTACAATGAGCAGTTCTTC.

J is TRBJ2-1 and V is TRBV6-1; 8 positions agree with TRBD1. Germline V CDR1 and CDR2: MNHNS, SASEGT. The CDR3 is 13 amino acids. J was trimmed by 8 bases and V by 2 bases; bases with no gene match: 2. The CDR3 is CASSEQGADEQFF. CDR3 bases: TGTGCCAGCAGTGAACAGGGGGCGGATGAGCAGTTCTTC.

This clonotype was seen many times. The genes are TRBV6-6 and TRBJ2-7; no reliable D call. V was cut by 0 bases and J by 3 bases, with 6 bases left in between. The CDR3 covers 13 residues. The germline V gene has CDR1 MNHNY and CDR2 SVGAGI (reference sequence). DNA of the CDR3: TGTGCCAGCAGTTACTCTCTGGGCTACGAGCAGTACGTC. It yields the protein CASSYSLGYEQYV.

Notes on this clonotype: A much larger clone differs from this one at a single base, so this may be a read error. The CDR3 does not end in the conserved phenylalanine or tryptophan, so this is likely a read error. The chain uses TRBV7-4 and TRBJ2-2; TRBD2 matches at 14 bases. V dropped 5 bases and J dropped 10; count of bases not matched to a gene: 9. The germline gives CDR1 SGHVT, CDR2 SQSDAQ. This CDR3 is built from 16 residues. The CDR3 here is CASSPPGLAGDEELFV. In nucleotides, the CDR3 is TGTGCCAGCAGCCCCCCGGGACTAGCGGGAGATGAGGAGCTGTTTGTT.

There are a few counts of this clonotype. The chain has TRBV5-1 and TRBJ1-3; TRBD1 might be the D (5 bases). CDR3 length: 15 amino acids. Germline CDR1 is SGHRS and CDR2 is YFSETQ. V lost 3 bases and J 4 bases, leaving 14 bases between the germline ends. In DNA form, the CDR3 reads TGCGCCAGCAGCTGGGGGGGACGGGGCGGAAACACCATATATTTT. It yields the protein CASSWGGRGGNTIYF.

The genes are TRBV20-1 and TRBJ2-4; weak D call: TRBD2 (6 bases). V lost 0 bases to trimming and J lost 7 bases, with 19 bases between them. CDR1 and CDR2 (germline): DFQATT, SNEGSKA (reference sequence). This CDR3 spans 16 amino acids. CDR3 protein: CSARDGGRHPRNIQYF. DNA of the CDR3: TGCAGTGCTAGAGATGGGGGGAGGCACCCGAGGAACATTCAGTACTTC.

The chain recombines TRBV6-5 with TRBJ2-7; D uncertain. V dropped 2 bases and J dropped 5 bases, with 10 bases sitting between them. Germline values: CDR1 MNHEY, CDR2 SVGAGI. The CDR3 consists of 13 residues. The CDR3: CASSYRTVDEQYF. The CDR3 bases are TGTGCCAGCAGTTACAGGACCGTCGACGAGCAGTACTTC.

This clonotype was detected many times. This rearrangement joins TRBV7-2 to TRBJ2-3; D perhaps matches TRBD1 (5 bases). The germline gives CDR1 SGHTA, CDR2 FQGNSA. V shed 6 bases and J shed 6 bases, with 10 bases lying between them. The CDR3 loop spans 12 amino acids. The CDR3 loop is CASRQAGDTQYF. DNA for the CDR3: TGTGCCAGCAGACAAGCAGGGGATACGCAGTATTTT.

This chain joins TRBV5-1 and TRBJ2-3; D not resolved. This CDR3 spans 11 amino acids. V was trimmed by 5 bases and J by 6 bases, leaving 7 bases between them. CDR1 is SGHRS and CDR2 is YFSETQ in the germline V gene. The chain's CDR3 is CASRVGDTQYF. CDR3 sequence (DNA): TGCGCCAGCAGGGTGGGCGATACGCAGTATTTT.

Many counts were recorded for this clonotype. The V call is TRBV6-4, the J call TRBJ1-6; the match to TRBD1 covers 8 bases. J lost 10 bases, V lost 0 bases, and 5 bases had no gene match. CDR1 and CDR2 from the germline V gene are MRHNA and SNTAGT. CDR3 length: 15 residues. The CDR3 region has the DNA TGTGCCAGCAGTGACTCTTGGGACAGGTCATCACCCCTCCACTTT. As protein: CASSDSWDRSSPLHF.

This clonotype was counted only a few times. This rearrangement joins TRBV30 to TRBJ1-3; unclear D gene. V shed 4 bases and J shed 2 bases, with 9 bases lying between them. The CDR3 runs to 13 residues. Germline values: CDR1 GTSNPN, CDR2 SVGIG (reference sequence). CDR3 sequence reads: CAWTEVAGNTIYF. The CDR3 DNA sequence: TGTGCCTGGACGGAGGTCGCTGGAAACACCATATATTTT.

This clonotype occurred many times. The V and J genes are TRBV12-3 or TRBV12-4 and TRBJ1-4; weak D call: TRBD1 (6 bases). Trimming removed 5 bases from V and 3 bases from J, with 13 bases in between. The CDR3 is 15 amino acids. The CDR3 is CASSPSGAANEKLFF. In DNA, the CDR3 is TGTGCCAGCAGTCCCTCGGGGGCGGCTAATGAAAAACTGTTTTTT.

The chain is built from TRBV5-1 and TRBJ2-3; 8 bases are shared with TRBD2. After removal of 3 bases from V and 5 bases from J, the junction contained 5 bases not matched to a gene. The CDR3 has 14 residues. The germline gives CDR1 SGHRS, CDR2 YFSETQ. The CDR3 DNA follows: TGCGCCAGCAGCTCAGCGGGAGCACGAGATACGCAGTATTTT. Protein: CASSSAGARDTQYF.

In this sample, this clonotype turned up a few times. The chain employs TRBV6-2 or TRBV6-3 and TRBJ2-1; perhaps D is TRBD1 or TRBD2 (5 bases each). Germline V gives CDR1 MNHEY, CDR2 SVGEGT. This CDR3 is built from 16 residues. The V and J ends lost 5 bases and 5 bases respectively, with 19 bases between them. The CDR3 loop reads CASSRPGRVGDNEQFF. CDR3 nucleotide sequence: TGTGCCAGCAGTCGCCCAGGGCGGGTTGGGGACAATGAGCAGTTCTTC.

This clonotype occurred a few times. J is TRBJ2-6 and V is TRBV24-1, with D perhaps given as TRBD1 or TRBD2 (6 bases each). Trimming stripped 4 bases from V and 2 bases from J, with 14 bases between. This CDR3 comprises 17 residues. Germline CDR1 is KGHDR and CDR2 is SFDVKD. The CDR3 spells CATSDNSGGPGANVLTF. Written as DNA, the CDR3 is TGTGCCACCAGTGACAACTCTGGGGGGCCTGGGGCCAACGTCCTGACTTTC.

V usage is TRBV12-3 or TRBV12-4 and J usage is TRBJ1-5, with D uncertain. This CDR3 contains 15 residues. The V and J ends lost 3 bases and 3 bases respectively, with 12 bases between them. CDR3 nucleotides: TGTGCCAGCAGTTTTTCGGCAGCCTTCAATCAGCCCCAGCATTTT. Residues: CASSFSAAFNQPQHF.

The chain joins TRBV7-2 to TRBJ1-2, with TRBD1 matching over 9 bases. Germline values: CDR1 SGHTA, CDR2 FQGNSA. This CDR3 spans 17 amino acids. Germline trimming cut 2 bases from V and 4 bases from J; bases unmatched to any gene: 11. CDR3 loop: CASSLIPPDRGLYGYTF. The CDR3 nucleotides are TGTGCCAGCAGCTTAATCCCCCCGGACAGGGGTCTCTATGGCTACACCTTC. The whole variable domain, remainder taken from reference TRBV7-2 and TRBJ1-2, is GAGVSQSPSNKVTEKGKDVELRCDPISGHTALYWYRQSLGQGLEFLIYFQGNSAPDKSGLPSDRFSAERTGGSVSTLTIQRTQQEDSAVYLCASSLIPPDRGLYGYTFGSGTRLTVV.